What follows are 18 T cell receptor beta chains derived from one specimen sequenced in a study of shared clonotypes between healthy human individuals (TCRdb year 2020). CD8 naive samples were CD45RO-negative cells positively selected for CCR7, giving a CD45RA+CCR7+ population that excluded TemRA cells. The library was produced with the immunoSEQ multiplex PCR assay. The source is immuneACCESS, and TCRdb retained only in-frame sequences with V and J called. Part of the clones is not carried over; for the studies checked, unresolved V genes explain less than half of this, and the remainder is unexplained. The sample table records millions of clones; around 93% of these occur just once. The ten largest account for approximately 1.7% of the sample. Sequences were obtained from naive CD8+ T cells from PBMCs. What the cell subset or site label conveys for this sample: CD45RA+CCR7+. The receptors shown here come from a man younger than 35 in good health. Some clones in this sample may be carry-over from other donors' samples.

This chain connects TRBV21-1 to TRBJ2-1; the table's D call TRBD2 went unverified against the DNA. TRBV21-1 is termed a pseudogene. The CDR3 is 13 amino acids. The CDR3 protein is CASSKGLYNEQFF. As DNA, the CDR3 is TGTGCCAGCAGCAAAGGACTGTACAATGAGCAGTTCTTC.

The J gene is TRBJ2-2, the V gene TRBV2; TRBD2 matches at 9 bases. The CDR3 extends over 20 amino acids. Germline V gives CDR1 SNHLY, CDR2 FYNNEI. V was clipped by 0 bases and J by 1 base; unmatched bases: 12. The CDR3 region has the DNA TGTGCCAGCAGTGAAGCGCTTTGGGCTAGCGGGGCCAAGAACACCGGGGAGCTGTTTTTT. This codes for CASSEALWASGAKNTGELFF.

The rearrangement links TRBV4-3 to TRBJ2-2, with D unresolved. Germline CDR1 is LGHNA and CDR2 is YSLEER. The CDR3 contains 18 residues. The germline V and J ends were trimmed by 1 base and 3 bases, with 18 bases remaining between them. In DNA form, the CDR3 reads TGCGCCAGCAGCCAAGGATCAGGTCCCTCCGCCTACACCGGGGAGCTGTTTTTT. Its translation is CASSQGSGPSAYTGELFF.

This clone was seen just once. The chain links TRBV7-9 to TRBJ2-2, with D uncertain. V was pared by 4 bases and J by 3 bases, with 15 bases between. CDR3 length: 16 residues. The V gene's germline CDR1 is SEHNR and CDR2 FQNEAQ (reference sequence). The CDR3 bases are TGTGCCAGCAGCTCTTTCGTGGCAGGCTACACCGGGGAGCTGTTTTTT. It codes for CASSSFVAGYTGELFF.

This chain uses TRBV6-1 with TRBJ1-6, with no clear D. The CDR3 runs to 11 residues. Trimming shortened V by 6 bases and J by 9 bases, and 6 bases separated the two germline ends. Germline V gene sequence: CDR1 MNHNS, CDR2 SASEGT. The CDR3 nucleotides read TGTGCCAGCAGGATTACTTCACCCCTCCACTTT. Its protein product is CASRITSPLHF.

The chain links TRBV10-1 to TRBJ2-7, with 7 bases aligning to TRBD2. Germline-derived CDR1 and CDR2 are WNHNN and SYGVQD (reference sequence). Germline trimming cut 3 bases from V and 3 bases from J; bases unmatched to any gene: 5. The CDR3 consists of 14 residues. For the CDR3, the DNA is TGCGCCAGCAGTGACCGGGAGGCCAACTACGAGCAGTACTTC. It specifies CASSDREANYEQYF.

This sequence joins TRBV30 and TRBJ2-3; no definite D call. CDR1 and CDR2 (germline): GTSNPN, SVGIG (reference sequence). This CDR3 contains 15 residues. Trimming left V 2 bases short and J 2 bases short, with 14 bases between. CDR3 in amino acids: CAWSRYRVNTDTQYF. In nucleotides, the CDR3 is TGTGCCTGGAGTCGGTATAGGGTGAACACAGATACGCAGTATTTT.

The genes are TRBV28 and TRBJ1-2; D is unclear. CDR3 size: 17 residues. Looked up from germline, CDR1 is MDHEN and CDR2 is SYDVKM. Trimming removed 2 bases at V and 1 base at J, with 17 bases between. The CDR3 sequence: CASSLSLAGRDNYGYTF. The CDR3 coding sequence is TGTGCCAGCAGTTTAAGCCTAGCGGGTAGGGATAACTATGGCTACACCTTC.

This CDR3 reads CASSSGAQFGEQFF. The CDR3 DNA reads TGTGCCAGCAGCTCGGGGGCTCAATTCGGTGAGCAGTTCTTC. The chain is built from TRBV5-6 and TRBJ2-1, with D possibly being TRBD1 or TRBD2 (6 bases each). There are 14 residues in the CDR3. V dropped 3 bases and J dropped 9 bases, with 16 bases sitting between them. The V gene's germline CDR1 is SGHDT and CDR2 YYEEEE.

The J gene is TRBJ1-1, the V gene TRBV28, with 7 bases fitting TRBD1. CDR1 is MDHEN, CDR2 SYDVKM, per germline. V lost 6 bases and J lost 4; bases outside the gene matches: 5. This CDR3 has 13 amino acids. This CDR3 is CASRYRGPTEAFF. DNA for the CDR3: TGTGCCAGCAGGTACAGGGGCCCCACTGAAGCTTTCTTT.

The CDR3 spells CASSEYPSGSSEQFF. The CDR3 bases are TGTGCCAGCAGTGAATACCCTAGCGGGAGTAGTGAGCAGTTCTTC. The rearrangement uses TRBV6-1 and TRBJ2-1; 10 nucleotides align to TRBD2. The CDR3 spans 15 residues. Germline V gene sequence: CDR1 MNHNS, CDR2 SASEGT. V trimming: 2 bases; J trimming: 9 bases; junction bases outside the gene matches: 7.

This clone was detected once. DNA for the CDR3: TGTGCCAGCAGCTTGAAGCTTTGGAACACTGAAGCTTTCTTT. This gives the protein CASSLKLWNTEAFF. The J gene is TRBJ1-1, the V gene TRBV5-6; D gene ambiguous. V lost 1 base and J 1 base, leaving 8 bases between the germline ends. Germline V gene data show CDR1 as SGHDT and CDR2 as YYEEEE. This CDR3 comprises 14 residues.

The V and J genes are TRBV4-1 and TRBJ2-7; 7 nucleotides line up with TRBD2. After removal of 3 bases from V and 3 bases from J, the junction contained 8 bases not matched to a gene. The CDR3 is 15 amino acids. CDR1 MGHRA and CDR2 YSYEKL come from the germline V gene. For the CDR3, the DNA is TGCGCCAGCAGCCAGCTACTAGCGAAGTACTACGAGCAGTACTTC. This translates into CASSQLLAKYYEQYF.

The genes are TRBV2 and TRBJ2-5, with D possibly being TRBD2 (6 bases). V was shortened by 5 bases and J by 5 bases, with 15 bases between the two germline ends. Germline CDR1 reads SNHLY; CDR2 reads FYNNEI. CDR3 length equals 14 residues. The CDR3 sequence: CASSSRIRGETQYF. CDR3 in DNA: TGTGCCAGCAGTTCTAGGATCCGGGGGGAGACCCAGTACTTC.

CDR3 amino acids: CASSYRQGSYGYTF. The CDR3 DNA follows: TGTGCCAGCAGTTACAGACAGGGAAGCTATGGCTACACCTTC. The chain is built from TRBV6-5 and TRBJ1-2, with TRBD1 matching over 7 bases. This CDR3 region has 14 residues. J lost 4 bases, V lost 2 bases, and 4 bases had no gene match. Germline loops: CDR1 MNHEY, CDR2 SVGAGI.

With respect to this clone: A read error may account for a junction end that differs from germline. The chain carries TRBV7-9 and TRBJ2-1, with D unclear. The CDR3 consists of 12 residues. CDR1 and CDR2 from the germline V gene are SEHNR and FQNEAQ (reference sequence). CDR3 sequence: CASSLATGLAIF. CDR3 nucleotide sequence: TGTGCCAGCAGCTTAGCGACTGGGCTTGCGATCTTC.

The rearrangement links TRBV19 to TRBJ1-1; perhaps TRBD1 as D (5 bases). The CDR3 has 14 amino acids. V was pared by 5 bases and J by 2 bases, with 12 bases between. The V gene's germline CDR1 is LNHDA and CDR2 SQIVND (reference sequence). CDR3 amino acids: CASSPRQINTEAFF. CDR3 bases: TGTGCCAGTAGTCCGCGACAGATTAACACTGAAGCTTTCTTT.

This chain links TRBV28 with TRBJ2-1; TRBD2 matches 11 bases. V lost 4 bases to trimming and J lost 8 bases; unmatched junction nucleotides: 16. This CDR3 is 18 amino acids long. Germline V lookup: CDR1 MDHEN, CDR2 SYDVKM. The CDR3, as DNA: TGTGCCAGCAGTTCCCCTCGGGAGCGACTAGCGGGATACGATGAGCAGTTCTTC. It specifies CASSSPRERLAGYDEQFF.